Listed below are T cell receptor beta chains from one sample, sequenced in a study of human T cells and chemical hapten exposure. TCRdb re-called the RACE reads through MiXCR, storing one row per CDR3 protein. The data contain 150,000 to 200,000 distinct CDR3 sequences, about 15% of them seen just once; the ten biggest clones take up 1.5% to 2%. The sequencing here drew on whole blood, taken in connection with sensitization to the hapten diphenylcyclopropenone (DPC). The receptor set was obtained from a woman aged 25-40 years with alopecia areata. Some clones in this sample may be carry-over from other donors' samples. The CDR3 runs from the conserved cysteine through the conserved F or W. D genes are given only for firm matches. Clone size appears in some rows only: once, few, many, or a class for an expanded clone.

CDR3aa | CDR3nt | len | j_gene | v_gene | d_gene | abundance
CASSRSGVGYEQYF | TGTGCCAGCAGTAGATCAGGGGTAGGCTACGAGCAGTACTTC | 14 | TRBJ2-7 | TRBV12-3/TRBV12-4 | NA | few
CASSQQGRTEAFF | TGTGCCAGCTCACAGCAGGGACGCACTGAAGCTTTCTTT | 13 | TRBJ1-1 | TRBV18 | NA | NA
CASSPGGGSHEQYF | TGTGCCAGCAGTCCCGGGGGGGGGTCCCACGAGCAGTACTTC | 14 | TRBJ2-7 | TRBV12-3/TRBV12-4 | TRBD2 | NA
CASSESGSHEQYF | TGTGCCAGCAGCGAGAGCGGGAGTCACGAGCAGTACTTC | 13 | TRBJ2-7 | TRBV9 | TRBD2 | few
CASSQDLTGGLLETQYF | TGCGCCAGCAGCCAAGACCTAACGGGGGGGTTGCTGGAGACCCAGTACTTC | 17 | TRBJ2-5 | TRBV4-3 | TRBD2 | NA
CASSENAYEQYF | TGTGCCAGCAGCGAAAATGCCTACGAGCAGTACTTC | 12 | TRBJ2-7 | TRBV7-2 | NA | NA
CSVVQGRAEQYF | TGCAGCGTTGTCCAGGGAAGGGCCGAGCAGTACTTC | 12 | TRBJ2-7 | TRBV29-1 | NA | NA
CSVSDRGISYEQFF | TGCAGCGTTTCCGACAGGGGGATAAGTTATGAGCAGTTCTTC | 14 | TRBJ2-1 | TRBV29-1 | TRBD1 | NA
CASSQDEGGNEQFF | TGTGCCAGCAGCCAAGATGAGGGCGGGAATGAGCAGTTCTTC | 14 | TRBJ2-1 | TRBV4-2 | NA | few
CASSLGTGGSFF | TGTGCCAGCAGCTTGGGGACAGGTGGCTCGTTCTTC | 12 | TRBJ2-1 | TRBV7-9 | TRBD1 | NA
CASSHPLLGRTDTQYF | TGTGCCAGCAGCCACCCCCTGCTGGGACGCACAGATACGCAGTATTTT | 16 | TRBJ2-3 | TRBV7-9 | NA | NA
CASSPQPSYEQYF | TGTGCCAGCAGCCCGCAGCCCTCCTACGAGCAGTACTTC | 13 | TRBJ2-7 | TRBV3-1 | NA | many
CASQGSRPGGHEKLFF | TGTGCCAGCCAGGGATCCCGGCCAGGGGGCCATGAAAAACTGTTTTTT | 16 | TRBJ1-4 | TRBV28 | TRBD1 | NA
CSARDGLKNTGELFF | TGCAGTGCTAGAGACGGCCTAAAAAACACCGGGGAGCTGTTTTTT | 15 | TRBJ2-2 | TRBV20-1 | NA | few
CAIRPSPGLRETVGYTF | TGTGCCATCCGTCCAAGTCCGGGACTCCGCGAAACCGTGGGCTACACCTTC | 17 | TRBJ1-2 | TRBV10-3 | NA | NA
CASSFRATTQETQYF | TGCGCCAGCAGCTTCCGGGCTACAACCCAAGAGACCCAGTACTTC | 15 | TRBJ2-5 | TRBV5-1 | NA | NA
CASIGRTLGRTEAFF | TGTGCCAGCATTGGGAGGACTTTGGGACGGACTGAAGCTTTCTTT | 15 | TRBJ1-1 | TRBV28 | NA | many
CSAREETQYF | TGCAGCGCCCGTGAAGAGACCCAGTACTTC | 10 | TRBJ2-5 | TRBV29-1 | NA | NA
CASSPLDRGPSYGYTF | TGTGCCAGCTCACCACTGGACAGGGGGCCGAGCTATGGCTACACCTTC | 16 | TRBJ1-2 | TRBV18 | TRBD1 | many
CAIGRGYMNTEAFF | TGTGCTATAGGGAGGGGGTACATGAACACTGAAGCTTTCTTT | 14 | TRBJ1-1 | TRBV28 | NA | many
CASRETGEETQYF | TGTGCCAGCAGAGAAACAGGGGAAGAGACCCAGTACTTC | 13 | TRBJ2-5 | TRBV28 | TRBD1 | NA
CASSSLTDADTQYF | TGTGCCAGCAGCTCTCTTACTGACGCAGATACGCAGTATTTT | 14 | TRBJ2-3 | TRBV11-2 | NA | many
CASSRLGTYEQYF | TGTGCCAGCAGCCGGCTAGGAACCTACGAGCAGTACTTC | 13 | TRBJ2-7 | TRBV3-1 | NA | NA
CASSSWGRGNYGYTF | TGTGCCAGCAGTTCTTGGGGACGGGGAAACTATGGCTACACCTTC | 15 | TRBJ1-2 | TRBV12-3/TRBV12-4 | NA | few
CASSALGDYGYTF | TGTGCCAGCAGCGCATTGGGTGACTATGGCTACACCTTC | 13 | TRBJ1-2 | TRBV7-2 | NA | few
CASSLEATRDNEQFF | TGTGCCAGCAGCTTAGAGGCGACGCGGGACAATGAGCAGTTCTTC | 15 | TRBJ2-1 | TRBV7-2 | NA | few
CASSRPGQQNYEQYF | TGTGCCAGCAGCCGGCCGGGACAGCAAAACTACGAGCAGTACTTC | 15 | TRBJ2-7 | TRBV7-2 | TRBD1 | few
CAISAGGNNSPLHF | TGTGCCATCAGTGCAGGAGGAAATAATTCACCCCTCCACTTT | 14 | TRBJ1-6 | TRBV10-3 | NA | many
CAWSVWANPGEKLFF | TGTGCCTGGAGTGTATGGGCTAACCCCGGTGAAAAACTGTTTTTT | 15 | TRBJ1-4 | TRBV30 | NA | many
CAISGGGHQPQHF | TGTGCCATCAGTGGAGGGGGCCATCAGCCCCAGCATTTT | 13 | TRBJ1-5 | TRBV10-3 | TRBD1 | few
CASSLQRGQASSYNSPLHF | TGTGCCAGCAGCCTTCAACGGGGACAGGCCAGCTCCTATAATTCACCCCTCCACTTT | 19 | TRBJ1-6 | TRBV3-1 | TRBD1 | many
CASSVVGSSEQYF | TGTGCCAGCAGCGTAGTGGGGTCCAGCGAGCAGTACTTC | 13 | TRBJ2-7 | TRBV9 | NA | NA
CASRPPGQFSYEQYF | TGTGCCAGCAGACCCCCGGGACAGTTTTCCTACGAGCAGTACTTC | 15 | TRBJ2-7 | TRBV7-3 | TRBD1 | many
CASSEGGQSYGYTF | TGTGCCAGCAGTGAGGGGGGGCAGTCCTATGGCTACACCTTC | 14 | TRBJ1-2 | TRBV27 | NA | many
CASSTTQGAGELFF | TGTGCCAGCAGTACAACACAGGGCGCGGGGGAGCTGTTTTTT | 14 | TRBJ2-2 | TRBV12-3/TRBV12-4 | NA | few
CASSSGRFSDEQYF | TGTGCCAGCAGTTCCGGACGTTTTTCTGACGAGCAGTACTTC | 14 | TRBJ2-7 | TRBV6-1 | NA | few
CAIGGEQPQHF | TGTGCCATTGGGGGGGAACAGCCCCAGCATTTT | 11 | TRBJ1-5 | TRBV10-3 | NA | many
CSASTGSLNTEAFF | TGCAGTGCTTCGACAGGGTCGTTGAACACTGAAGCTTTCTTT | 14 | TRBJ1-1 | TRBV20-1 | TRBD1 | many
CASSQVSGGNTDTQYF | TGTGCCAGCAGCCAAGTTTCAGGAGGGAACACAGATACGCAGTATTTT | 16 | TRBJ2-3 | TRBV3-1 | NA | few